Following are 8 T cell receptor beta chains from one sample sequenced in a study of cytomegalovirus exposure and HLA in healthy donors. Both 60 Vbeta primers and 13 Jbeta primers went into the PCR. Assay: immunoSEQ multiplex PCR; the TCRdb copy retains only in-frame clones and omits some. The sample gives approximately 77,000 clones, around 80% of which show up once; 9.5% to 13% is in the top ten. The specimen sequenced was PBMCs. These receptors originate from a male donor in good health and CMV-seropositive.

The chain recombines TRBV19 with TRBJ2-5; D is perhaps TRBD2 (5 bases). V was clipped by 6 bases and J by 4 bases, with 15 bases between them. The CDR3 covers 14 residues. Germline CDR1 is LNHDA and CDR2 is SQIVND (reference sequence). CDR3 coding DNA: TGTGCCAGTAGCTTGGAGGTCGGGCGAGAGACCCAGTACTTC. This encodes CASSLEVGRETQYF.

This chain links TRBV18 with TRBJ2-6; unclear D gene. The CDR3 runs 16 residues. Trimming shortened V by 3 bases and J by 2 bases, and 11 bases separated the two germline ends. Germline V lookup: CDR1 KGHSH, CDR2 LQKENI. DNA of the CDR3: TGTGCCAGCTCACCTACTTCTACGACTGGGGCCAACGTCCTGACTTTC. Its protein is CASSPTSTTGANVLTF. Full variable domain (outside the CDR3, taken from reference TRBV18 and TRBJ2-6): NAGVMQNPRHLVRRRGQEARLRCSPMKGHSHVYWYRQLPEEGLKFMVYLQKENIIDESGMPKERFSAEFPKEGPSILRIQQVVRGDSAAYFCASSPTSTTGANVLTFGAGSRLTVL.

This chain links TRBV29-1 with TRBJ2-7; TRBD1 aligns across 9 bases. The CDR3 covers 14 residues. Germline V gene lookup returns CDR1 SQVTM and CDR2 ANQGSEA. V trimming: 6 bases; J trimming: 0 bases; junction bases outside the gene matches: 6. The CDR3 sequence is CSVLDRGSSYEQYF. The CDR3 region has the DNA TGCAGCGTCCTTGACAGGGGGAGCTCCTACGAGCAGTACTTC.

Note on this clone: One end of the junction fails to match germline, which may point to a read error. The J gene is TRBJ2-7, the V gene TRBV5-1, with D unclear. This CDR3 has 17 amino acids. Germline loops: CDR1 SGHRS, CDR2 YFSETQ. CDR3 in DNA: TGCGCCAGCAGCCTGTCCCCCCTAACAGTTGCGTCTTACGGGCAGTACTTC. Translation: CASSLSPLTVASYGQYF.

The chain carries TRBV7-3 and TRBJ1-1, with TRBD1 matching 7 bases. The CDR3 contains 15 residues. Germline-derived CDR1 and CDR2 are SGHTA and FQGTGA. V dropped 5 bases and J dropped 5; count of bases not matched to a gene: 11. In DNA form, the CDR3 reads TGTGCCAGCAGCGGGTCGGGCAGGGGGAGGACTGAAGCTTTCTTT. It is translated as CASSGSGRGRTEAFF.

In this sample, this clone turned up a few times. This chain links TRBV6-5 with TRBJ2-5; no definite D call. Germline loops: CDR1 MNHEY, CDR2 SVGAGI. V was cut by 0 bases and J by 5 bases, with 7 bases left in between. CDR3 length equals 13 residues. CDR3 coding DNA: TGTGCCAGCAGTTACTCGGAGATGGAGACCCAGTACTTC. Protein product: CASSYSEMETQYF.

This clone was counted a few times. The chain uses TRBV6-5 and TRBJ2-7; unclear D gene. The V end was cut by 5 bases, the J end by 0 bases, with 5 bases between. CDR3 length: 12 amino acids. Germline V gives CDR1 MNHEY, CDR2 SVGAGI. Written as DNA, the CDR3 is TGTGCCAGCAGTCCTAGCTCCTACGAGCAGTACTTC. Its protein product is CASSPSSYEQYF.

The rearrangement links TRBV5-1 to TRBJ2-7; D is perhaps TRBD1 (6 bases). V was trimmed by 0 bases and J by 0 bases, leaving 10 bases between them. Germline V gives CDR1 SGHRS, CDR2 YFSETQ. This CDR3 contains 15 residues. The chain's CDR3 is CASSLGDISSYEQYF. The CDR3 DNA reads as TGCGCCAGCAGCTTGGGGGACATCTCCTCCTACGAGCAGTACTTC.